This T cell receptor (beta chain) was sequenced during a study of T cells in Graves' hyperthyroidism and ophthalmopathy. Template material for amplifying TCR beta CDR3 regions consisted of RNA transcripts. In the first-round RT-PCR of the TCR CDR3, the HTBI primer set was used. TCRdb ran MiXCR on the multiplex PCR reads and lists one entry per CDR3 protein. Among hundreds of thousands of distinct CDR3 sequences, about a third were seen once, and the ten largest hold about a third. Source material for PBMCs was over 7.5 ml fresh peripheral blood. CDR3 length: 14 amino acids. V was cut by 2 bases and J by 3 bases, with 11 bases left in between.

This chain links TRBV12-3 or TRBV12-4 with TRBJ2-7; D gene unclear. This TCR was sampled from a woman aged 40 to 50 with Graves' hyperthyroidism. Sequencing was carried out using blood. In DNA form, the CDR3 reads TGTGCCAGCAGTTTAAGTGGGGAAAGCTACGAGCAGTACTTC. Its protein is CASSLSGESYEQYF.